This TCR beta chain appears in the sequencing data of a study of shared clonotypes between healthy human individuals. This CDR3 comprises 15 residues. Germline lookup yields CDR1 MGHRA and CDR2 YSYEKL. V dropped 3 bases and J dropped 5 bases, with 16 bases sitting between them. Concerning this clone itself: Its specificity is unknown.

Study results and limitations: Read depth was anticipated to influence clonotype sharing among donors.

Method: immunoSEQ multiplex PCR; TCRdb's copy keeps in-frame clones and lacks some. Among roughly 2,000,000 clones listed, around 93% were seen once. Naive CD8 cells comprised CD45RO-negative, CCR7-positively selected cells, excluding terminally differentiated effector memory CD45RA+ cells. The sample was naive CD8+ T cells from PBMCs. This sequence joins TRBV4-1 and TRBJ1-1; no firm D call. The receptor was derived from a man aged 18 to 30 in good health. Some clones in this sample may be carry-over from other donors' samples. The CDR3 sequence is CASSHPSGGWTEAFF. The CDR3 DNA sequence: TGCGCCAGCAGCCACCCTTCGGGAGGGTGGACTGAAGCTTTCTTT.